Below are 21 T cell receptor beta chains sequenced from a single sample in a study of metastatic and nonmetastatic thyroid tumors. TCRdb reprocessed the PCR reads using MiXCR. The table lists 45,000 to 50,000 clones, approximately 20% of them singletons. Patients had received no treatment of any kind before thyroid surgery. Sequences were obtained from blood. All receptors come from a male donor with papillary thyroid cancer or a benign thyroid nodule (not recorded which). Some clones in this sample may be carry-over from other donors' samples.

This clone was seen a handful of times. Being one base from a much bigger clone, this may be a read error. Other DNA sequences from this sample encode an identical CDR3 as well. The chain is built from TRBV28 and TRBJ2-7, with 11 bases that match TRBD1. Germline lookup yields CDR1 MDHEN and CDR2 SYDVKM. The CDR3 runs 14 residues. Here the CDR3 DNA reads TGTGCAAGTGGGACAGGGGGGAGCTCCTACGAGCAGTACTTC. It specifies CASGTGGSSYEQYF.

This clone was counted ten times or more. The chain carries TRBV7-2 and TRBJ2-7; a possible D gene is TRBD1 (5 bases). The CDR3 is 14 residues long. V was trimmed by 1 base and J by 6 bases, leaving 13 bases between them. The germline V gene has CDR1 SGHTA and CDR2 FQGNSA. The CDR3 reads CASSLERTTSEQYF. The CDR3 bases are TGTGCCAGCAGCTTAGAACGGACAACCTCCGAGCAGTACTTC.

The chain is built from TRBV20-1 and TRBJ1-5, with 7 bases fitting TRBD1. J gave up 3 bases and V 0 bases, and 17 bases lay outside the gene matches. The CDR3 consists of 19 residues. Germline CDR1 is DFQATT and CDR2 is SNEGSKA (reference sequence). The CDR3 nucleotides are TGCAGTGCTAGAGAGGAGGGTTGGTCCGGGACAGTGCTCAATCAGCCCCAGCATTTT. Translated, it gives CSAREEGWSGTVLNQPQHF.

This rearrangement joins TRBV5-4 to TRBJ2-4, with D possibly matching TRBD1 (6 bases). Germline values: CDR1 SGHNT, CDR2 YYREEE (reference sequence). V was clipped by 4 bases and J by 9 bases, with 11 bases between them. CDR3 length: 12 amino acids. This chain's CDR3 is CASSPDSFIQYF. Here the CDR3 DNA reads TGTGCCAGCAGCCCGGACAGCTTCATTCAGTACTTC.

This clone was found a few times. Here the CDR3 DNA reads TGCAGTGCTAGAGGGTTGGGGGCCGAAGGATACGAGCAGTACTTC. Translated, it gives CSARGLGAEGYEQYF. The chain combines TRBV20-1 with TRBJ2-7, with a possible D match to TRBD1 (6 bases). Per germline, CDR1 DFQATT and CDR2 SNEGSKA (reference sequence). The CDR3 is 15 amino acids. V was trimmed by 1 base and J by 4 bases, leaving 17 bases between them.

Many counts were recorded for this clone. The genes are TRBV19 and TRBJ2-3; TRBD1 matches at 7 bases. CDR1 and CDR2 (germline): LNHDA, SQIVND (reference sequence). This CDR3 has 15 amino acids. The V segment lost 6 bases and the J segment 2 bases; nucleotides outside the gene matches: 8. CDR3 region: CASSLWDSATDTQYF. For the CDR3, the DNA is TGTGCCAGTAGCCTTTGGGACAGTGCCACAGATACGCAGTATTTT.

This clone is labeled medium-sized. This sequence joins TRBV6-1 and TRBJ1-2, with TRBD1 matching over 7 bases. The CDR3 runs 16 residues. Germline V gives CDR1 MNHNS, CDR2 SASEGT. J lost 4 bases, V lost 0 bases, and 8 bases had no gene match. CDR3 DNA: TGTGCCAGCAGTGAAGCTCTAGGACAGGCCCTCTATGGCTACACCTTC. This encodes CASSEALGQALYGYTF.

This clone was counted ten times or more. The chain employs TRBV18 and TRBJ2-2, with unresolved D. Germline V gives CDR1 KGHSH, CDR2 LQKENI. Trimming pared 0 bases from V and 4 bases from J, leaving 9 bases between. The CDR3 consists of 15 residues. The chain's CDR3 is CASSPPSRATGELFF. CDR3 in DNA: TGTGCCAGCTCACCACCGTCCCGAGCCACCGGGGAGCTGTTTTTT.

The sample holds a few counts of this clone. CDR3 nucleotides: TGTGCCAGCAGTAGCGAGACAGGGAACGGCTACACCTTC. Translation: CASSSETGNGYTF. The gene calls are TRBV28 and TRBJ1-2; 7 nucleotides align to TRBD1. This CDR3 contains 13 residues. Germline V gives CDR1 MDHEN, CDR2 SYDVKM. J lost 8 bases, V lost 5 bases, and 8 bases had no gene match.

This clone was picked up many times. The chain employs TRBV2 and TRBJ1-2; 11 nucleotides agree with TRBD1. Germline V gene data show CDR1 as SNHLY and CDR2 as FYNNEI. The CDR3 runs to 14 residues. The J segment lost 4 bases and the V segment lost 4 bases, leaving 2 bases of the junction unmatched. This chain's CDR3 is CASSAGQGGYGYTF. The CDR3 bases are TGTGCCAGCAGTGCGGGACAGGGGGGCTATGGCTACACCTTC.

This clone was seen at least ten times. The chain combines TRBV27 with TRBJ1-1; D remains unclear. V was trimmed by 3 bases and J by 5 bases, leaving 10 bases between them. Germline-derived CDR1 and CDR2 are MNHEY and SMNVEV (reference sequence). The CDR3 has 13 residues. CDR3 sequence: CASSFVLATEAFF. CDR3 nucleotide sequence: TGTGCCAGCAGTTTTGTTTTGGCAACTGAAGCTTTCTTT.

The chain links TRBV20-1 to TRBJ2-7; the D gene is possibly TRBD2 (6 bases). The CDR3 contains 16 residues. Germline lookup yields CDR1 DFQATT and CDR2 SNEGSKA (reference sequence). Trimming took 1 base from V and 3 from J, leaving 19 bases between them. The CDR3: CSARAVSLADSYEQYF. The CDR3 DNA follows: TGCAGTGCTAGAGCAGTATCACTAGCCGATAGCTACGAGCAGTACTTC.

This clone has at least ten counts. For the CDR3, the DNA is TGTGCCAGCAGTATCTCTGGAGCCTCGAGTACTGAAGCTTTCTTT. As protein: CASSISGASSTEAFF. The chain couples TRBV4-2 to TRBJ1-1, with D hard to call. Trimming took off 6 bases at V and 5 bases at J, with 19 bases between the two ends. The CDR3 length is 15 residues. The germline V gene has CDR1 LGHNA and CDR2 YNFKEQ.

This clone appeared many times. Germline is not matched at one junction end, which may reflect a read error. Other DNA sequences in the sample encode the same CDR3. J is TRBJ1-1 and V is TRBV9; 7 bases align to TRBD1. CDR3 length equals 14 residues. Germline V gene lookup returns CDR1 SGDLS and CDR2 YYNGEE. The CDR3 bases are TGTGCCAGCAGCCCCCGACAGGGTAGCACTGAAGCCTTCTTT. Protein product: CASSPRQGSTEAFF.

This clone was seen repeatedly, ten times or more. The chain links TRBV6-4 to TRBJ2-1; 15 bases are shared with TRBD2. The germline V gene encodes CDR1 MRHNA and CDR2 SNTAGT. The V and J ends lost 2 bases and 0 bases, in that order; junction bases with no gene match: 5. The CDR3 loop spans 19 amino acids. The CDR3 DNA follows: TGTGCCAGCAGTGACGGGACTAGCGGGAGGATTAGCTCCTACAATGAGCAGTTCTTC. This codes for CASSDGTSGRISSYNEQFF.

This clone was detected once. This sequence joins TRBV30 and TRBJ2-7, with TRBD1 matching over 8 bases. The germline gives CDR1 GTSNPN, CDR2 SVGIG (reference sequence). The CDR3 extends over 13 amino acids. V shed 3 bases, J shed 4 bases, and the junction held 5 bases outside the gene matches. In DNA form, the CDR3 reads TGTGCCTGGAGGACAGGGGTGTTGTACGAGCAGTACTTC. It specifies CAWRTGVLYEQYF.

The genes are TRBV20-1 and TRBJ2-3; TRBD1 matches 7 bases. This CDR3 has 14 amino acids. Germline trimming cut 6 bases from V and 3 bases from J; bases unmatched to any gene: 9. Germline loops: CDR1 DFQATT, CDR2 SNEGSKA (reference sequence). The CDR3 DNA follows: TGCAGTGCACTACAGGGGTGGCGGACAGATACGCAGTATTTT. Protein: CSALQGWRTDTQYF.

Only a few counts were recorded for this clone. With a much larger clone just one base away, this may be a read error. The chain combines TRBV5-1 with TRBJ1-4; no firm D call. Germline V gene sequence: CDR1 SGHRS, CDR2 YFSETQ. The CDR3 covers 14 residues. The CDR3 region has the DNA TGCGCCAGCAGCCCCCGGCCAACTAGTGAAAAACTGTTTTTT. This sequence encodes CASSPRPTSEKLFF.

The CDR3 DNA follows: TGCAGTGCGCAAGCGGGAGGGGATTACAATGAGCAGTTCTTC. Protein sequence: CSAQAGGDYNEQFF. The V and J genes are TRBV20-1 and TRBJ2-1, with 10 bases identical to TRBD2. Germline CDR1 and CDR2: DFQATT and SNEGSKA (reference sequence). This CDR3 has 14 amino acids. V gave up 6 bases and J gave up 4 bases; unmatched junction bases: 6.

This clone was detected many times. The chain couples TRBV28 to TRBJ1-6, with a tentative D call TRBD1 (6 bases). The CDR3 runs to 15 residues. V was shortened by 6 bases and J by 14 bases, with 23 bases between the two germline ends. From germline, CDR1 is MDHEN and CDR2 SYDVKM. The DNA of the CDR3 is TGTGCCAGCAGCCCCATGAGGGGGGTGATGCGGACCCTCCACTTT. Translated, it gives CASSPMRGVMRTLHF.

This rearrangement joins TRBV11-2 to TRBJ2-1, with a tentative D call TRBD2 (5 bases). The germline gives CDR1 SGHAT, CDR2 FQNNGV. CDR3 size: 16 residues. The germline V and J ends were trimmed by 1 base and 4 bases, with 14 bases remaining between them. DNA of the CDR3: TGTGCCAGCAGCTTAGGGGCAGGACGGGGATACAATGAGCAGTTCTTC. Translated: CASSLGAGRGYNEQFF.